These T cell receptor beta chains were read from a single sample in a study of cytomegalovirus exposure and HLA in healthy donors. The protocol was immunoSEQ multiplex PCR, while the TCRdb copy is restricted to in-frame clones and leaves out a portion. The ten top clones account for roughly 2.1%, within a sample of over 45,000 clones. The sample consisted of PBMCs. The receptors shown here come from a woman aged 18 to 35 in good health and CMV-seronegative. Both conserved end residues are part of each CDR3. Each record gives: V gene, D gene, J gene, CDR3 protein, CDR3 DNA. A D gene is named only where the DNA matches it firmly.

TRBV29-1	-	TRBJ2-1	CSVDGIVNEQFF	TGCAGCGTTGACGGGATCGTCAATGAGCAGTTCTTC
TRBV19	TRBD1	TRBJ1-6	CASTDRGISPPHF	TGTGCCTCAACAGACAGGGGAATTTCACCCCCCCACTTT
TRBV6-6	-	TRBJ2-3	CASSSRGGIFTDTQYF	TGTGCCAGCAGTTCGAGGGGCGGGATATTCACAGATACGCAGTATTTT
TRBV7-9	-	TRBJ2-3	CASTSTRTAHTQYF	TGTGCCAGCACCTCTACGCGGACAGCTCATACGCAGTATTTT
TRBV15	TRBD2	TRBJ2-1	CATSRGTSGGNEQFF	TGTGCCACCAGCAGAGGGACTAGCGGGGGGAATGAGCAGTTCTTC
TRBV6-1	-	TRBJ1-4	CASSAPGQTNEKLFF	TGTGCCAGCAGTGCCCCGGGACAAACAAATGAAAAACTGTTTTTT
TRBV6-5	-	TRBJ2-5	CASSASGETQYF	TGTGCCAGCAGTGCCTCGGGGGAGACCCAGTACTTC
TRBV29-1	-	TRBJ1-2	CSVERGDGYTF	TGCAGCGTTGAACGGGGGGATGGCTACACCTTC
TRBV5-4	TRBD1	TRBJ2-7	CASSDGTVKPYEQYF	TGTGCCAGCAGCGACGGGACAGTAAAACCGTACGAGCAGTACTTC
TRBV15	-	TRBJ1-6	CATSRDRGGISYNSPLHF	TGTGCCACCAGCAGAGATCGGGGGGGTATCTCCTATAATTCACCCCTCCACTTT
TRBV6-1	-	TRBJ1-1	CASRRDTEAFF	TGTGCCAGCAGGAGGGACACTGAAGCTTTCTTT
TRBV5-4	TRBD2	TRBJ2-7	CASSLAGGLEQYF	TGTGCCAGCAGCTTAGCGGGAGGGCTCGAGCAGTACTTC
TRBV5-1	-	TRBJ2-2	CASSVAPRGKYTGELFF	TGCGCCAGCAGCGTGGCCCCAAGAGGGAAGTACACCGGGGAGCTGTTTTTT
TRBV30	-	TRBJ2-3	CAWSVGSGSTDTQYF	TGTGCCTGGAGTGTTGGTAGCGGAAGCACAGATACGCAGTATTTT
TRBV4-1	-	TRBJ2-3	CASSARGSDTQYF	TGCGCCAGCAGCGCACGGGGATCAGATACGCAGTATTTT
TRBV5-4	TRBD1	TRBJ1-1	CASSLRQGMNTEAFF	TGTGCCAGCAGCCTGAGACAGGGTATGAACACTGAAGCTTTCTTT
TRBV5-6	TRBD1	TRBJ1-3	CASSLGRTGLTGNTIYF	TGTGCCAGCAGCTTGGGTAGGACAGGTTTGACTGGAAACACCATATATTTT
TRBV7-9	-	TRBJ2-1	CASSFDERTRQFF	TGTGCCAGCAGCTTTGATGAAAGGACAAGGCAGTTCTTC
TRBV29-1	-	TRBJ1-2	CSVDGGGGFGDYGYTF	TGCAGCGTTGATGGCGGGGGAGGGTTTGGGGACTATGGCTACACCTTC
TRBV9	-	TRBJ1-2	CASSVGSSGGYTF	TGTGCCAGCAGCGTAGGTTCATCGGGGGGCTACACCTTC
TRBV5-1	TRBD1	TRBJ1-1	CASRLGGGSAEAFF	TGCGCCAGCAGGTTAGGGGGCGGGTCGGCGGAAGCTTTCTTT
TRBV7-9	-	TRBJ1-1	CASSLGAGRNTEAFF	TGTGCCAGCAGCTTAGGGGCGGGGCGGAACACTGAAGCTTTCTTT
TRBV6-6	TRBD1	TRBJ2-7	CASSRQGRSYEQYF	TGTGCCAGCAGTCGACAGGGACGCTCCTACGAGCAGTACTTC
TRBV4-1	TRBD1	TRBJ2-5	CASSQGRTGIVETQYF	TGCGCCAGCAGCCAAGGCAGGACAGGGATCGTGGAGACCCAGTACTTC
TRBV5-1	-	TRBJ1-2	CASSLAGLPGPVGYGYTF	TGCGCCAGCAGCTTGGCGGGCCTACCAGGGCCCGTCGGCTATGGCTACACCTTC
TRBV23-1	TRBD1	TRBJ2-7	CASSHPLDRWTSYEQYF	TGCGCCAGCAGTCATCCCCTGGACAGGTGGACATCCTACGAGCAGTACTTC
TRBV5-1	TRBD1	TRBJ2-2	CASSLGQYTGELFF	TGCGCCAGCAGCCTGGGACAGTACACCGGGGAGCTGTTTTTT
TRBV9	TRBD2	TRBJ2-1	CAGSGSSEDNEQFF	TGTGCCGGAAGCGGGAGCTCAGAAGACAATGAGCAGTTCTTC
TRBV18	-	TRBJ1-1	CASLQQGNTEAFF	TGTGCCAGCTTGCAGCAGGGAAACACTGAAGCTTTCTTT
TRBV9	-	TRBJ1-6	CASSVGREGDSPLHF	TGTGCCAGCAGCGTGGGAAGGGAAGGGGATTCACCCCTCCACTTT
TRBV30	-	TRBJ1-1	CAWTSVDTEAFF	TGTGCCTGGACTTCAGTTGACACTGAAGCTTTCTTT
TRBV7-7	TRBD2	TRBJ2-2	CASRQTSGANGELFF	TGTGCCAGCAGACAAACTAGCGGGGCTAACGGGGAGCTGTTTTTT
TRBV9	TRBD2	TRBJ2-2	CASRARSGGAGGELFF	TGTGCCAGCAGGGCTCGTAGCGGGGGGGCCGGCGGGGAGCTGTTTTTT
TRBV4-1	TRBD1	TRBJ1-1	CASSQFGQGSVTNTEAFF	TGCGCCAGCAGCCAATTTGGACAGGGTTCAGTTACGAACACTGAAGCTTTCTTT
TRBV30	TRBD2	TRBJ2-7	CAWSAGTSGNLGEQYF	TGTGCCTGGAGTGCTGGGACTAGCGGGAACCTAGGGGAGCAGTACTTC
TRBV11-2	-	TRBJ1-6	CASSLPRAYNSPLPF	TGTGCCAGCAGCTTACCTCGCGCCTATAATTCACCCCTCCCCTTT
TRBV29-1	TRBD2	TRBJ2-2	CSVVGLAGITGELFF	TGCAGCGTTGTGGGACTAGCGGGAATCACCGGGGAGCTGTTTTTT
TRBV28	-	TRBJ2-7	CARSRDYEQYF	TGTGCCAGAAGTCGAGACTACGAGCAGTACTTC
TRBV7-9	TRBD1	TRBJ1-1	CASSLARTGVTEAFF	TGTGCCAGCAGCTTAGCCCGGACAGGGGTGACTGAAGCTTTCTTT
TRBV28	TRBD2	TRBJ2-5	CASSGASGIRETQYF	TGTGCCAGCAGTGGCGCTAGCGGGATCCGGGAGACCCAGTACTTC
TRBV4-2	-	TRBJ1-1	CASSHILPGWTEAFF	TGTGCCAGCAGCCACATACTCCCAGGGTGGACTGAAGCTTTCTTT
TRBV11-3	TRBD1	TRBJ2-5	CASSQGTGRETQYF	TGTGCCAGCAGCCAAGGGACAGGGAGAGAGACCCAGTACTTC
TRBV19	TRBD1	TRBJ2-7	CASSIDRVNSYEQYF	TGTGCCAGTAGTATCGACAGGGTCAACTCCTACGAGCAGTACTTC
TRBV16	-	TRBJ2-7	CASSQGAGEQYF	TGTGCCAGCAGCCAAGGCGCGGGGGAGCAGTACTTC
TRBV20-1	TRBD2	TRBJ2-1	CSEHSGSEQFF	TGCAGTGAACATAGCGGGAGTGAGCAGTTCTTC
TRBV5-1	TRBD1	TRBJ1-2	CASSTSTGHDGYTF	TGCGCCAGCAGCACCTCGACAGGGCACGATGGCTACACCTTC
TRBV30	-	TRBJ2-3	CACARRVAVIGDTQYF	TGTGCCTGTGCGAGGAGGGTAGCGGTTATTGGGGATACGCAGTATTTT
TRBV5-1	TRBD1	TRBJ2-3	CASSLEGAVTDTQYF	TGCGCCAGCAGCTTAGAGGGGGCGGTCACAGATACGCAGTATTTT
TRBV18	TRBD1	TRBJ1-3	CASSPRTAGGSSGNTIYF	TGTGCCAGCTCACCAAGGACGGCAGGGGGCAGCTCTGGAAACACCATATATTTT
TRBV11-3	TRBD1	TRBJ1-2	CASSLVGQGFGYTF	TGTGCCAGCAGCTTAGTAGGACAGGGGTTTGGCTACACCTTC
TRBV6-1	TRBD2	TRBJ2-3	CASSDAREGHTQYF	TGTGCCAGCAGTGATGCGCGGGAGGGACATACGCAGTATTTT
TRBV5-1	-	TRBJ1-1	CASSLGAGGVISEAFF	TGCGCCAGCAGCCTGGGGGCTGGCGGGGTCATATCTGAAGCTTTCTTT